This T cell receptor (beta chain) was captured in a study of tumor and adjacent non-tumor tissue in lung cancer. On the study more broadly: Histology: under 15 adenocarcinoma, a couple of squamous cell carcinoma, 1 small cell lung cancer. Whole-study findings and limits: Tumor repertoires had a smaller top 100 clone share than normal lung.

This sample's RNA came from whole unsorted tissue. This non-tumor lung sample came from over 3 cm beyond the tumor edge. The library came from three nested PCR rounds adapted from ARM-PCR protocols. TCRdb used MiXCR to reprocess the multiplex PCR reads, holding one entry per CDR3 protein. The sample has approximately 66,000 distinct CDR3 sequences, 61% seen once. This clonotype was seen only a few times. Antigen: not known. Sequencing was done on a sample of distant non-tumor lung tissue. The receptor comes from a man between 65 and 79 years old with non-small cell lung cancer.

CDR3 sequence reads: CASSRQGLNTEAFF. The CDR3 DNA is TGTGCCAGCAGCAGACAGGGACTAAACACTGAAGCTTTCTTT. This rearrangement joins TRBV2 to TRBJ1-1, with 7 bases aligning to TRBD1. This CDR3 has 14 residues. Germline trimming cut 6 bases from V and 2 bases from J; bases unmatched to any gene: 6. CDR1 SNHLY and CDR2 FYNNEI come from the germline V gene.